This paragraph reports one T cell receptor beta chain. Its antigen is unknown. This record comes from a study of cytomegalovirus exposure and HLA in healthy donors. Across the study: A previous analysis identified 95 million to 140 million unique TCR beta sequences derived from some 200 million T cells.

Whole-study findings and limits: Researchers had no immune exposure information except CMV serostatus available. The number of N-insertions in an Asian-associated ancestry cluster was reportedly below the roughly 660-donor mean in a later analysis. Links to common viral pathogens appeared, in a later analysis, for several of the most significant clusters.

The CDR3 has 18 residues. From germline, CDR1 is LNHDA and CDR2 SQIVND (reference sequence). V lost 5 bases, J lost 7 bases, and 20 bases stayed unmatched. PCR used 60 Vbeta primers and 13 Jbeta primers. Using immunoSEQ multiplex PCR, the repertoire was profiled, and TCRdb retains in-frame clones only, with some absent. The sample yields 120,000 or so clones, over 70% seen once. The source of this sequence is a woman aged 50 to 60 in good health and CMV-seronegative. The rearrangement joins TRBV19 to TRBJ2-5; 9 positions agree with TRBD1. The sequenced material came from PBMCs. The chain's CDR3 is CASSPGTGIILVSGTQYF. The CDR3, as DNA: TGTGCCAGTAGTCCCGGGACAGGGATCATATTAGTATCCGGGACCCAGTACTTC.